The 3 T cell receptor beta chains below all came from one sample that was sequenced in a study of T cells in Graves' hyperthyroidism and ophthalmopathy. TCR beta CDR3 regions were amplified from RNA transcripts. HTBI primers were used for first-round RT-PCR of the TCR CDR3. A single record per CDR3 protein comes from TCRdb applying MiXCR to the multiplex PCR reads. The profile shows about 46,000 distinct CDR3 sequences, around 45% of them singletons. Material for sequencing was peripheral blood or thyroid tissue (not recorded which). The receptors derive from a woman between 45 and 65 years old with Graves' hyperthyroidism.

This clonotype has just a few counts. The rearrangement links TRBV2 to TRBJ2-7; tentative D call: TRBD2 (6 bases). Germline CDR1 and CDR2: SNHLY and FYNNEI. This CDR3 has 15 amino acids. V was trimmed by 7 bases and J by 1 base, leaving 17 bases between them. The CDR3 DNA sequence: TGTGCCAGCATTGCCTATGAGGCGGGATCCTACGAGCAGTACTTC. Translating gives CASIAYEAGSYEQYF.

The V call is TRBV7-3, the J call TRBJ2-2; 9 nucleotides match TRBD2. V lost 7 bases and J lost 5; bases outside the gene matches: 8. The CDR3 totals 15 residues. Germline V lookup: CDR1 SGHTA, CDR2 FQGTGA. The CDR3, as DNA: TGTGCCAGCAAGGGGGGACTAGCTGGAACCGGGGAGCTGTTTTTT. Translating gives CASKGGLAGTGELFF. Complete variable domain (other parts from reference TRBV7-3 and TRBJ2-2): GAGVSQTPSNKVTEKGKYVELRCDPISGHTALYWYRQSLGQGPEFLIYFQGTGAADDSGLPNDRFFAVRPEGSVSTLKIQRTERGDSAVYLCASKGGLAGTGELFFGEGSRLTVL.

Comment on this clonotype: A read error may produce the germline difference seen at one junction end. This rearrangement joins TRBV7-6 to TRBJ1-1; D call uncertain. This CDR3 comprises 15 residues. Germline CDR1 reads SGHVS; CDR2 reads FNYEAQ. The CDR3 region is CAGSQASGMITEAFF. DNA of the CDR3: TGTGCCGGCAGCCAGGCAAGTGGGATGATCACTGAAGCTTTCTTT.